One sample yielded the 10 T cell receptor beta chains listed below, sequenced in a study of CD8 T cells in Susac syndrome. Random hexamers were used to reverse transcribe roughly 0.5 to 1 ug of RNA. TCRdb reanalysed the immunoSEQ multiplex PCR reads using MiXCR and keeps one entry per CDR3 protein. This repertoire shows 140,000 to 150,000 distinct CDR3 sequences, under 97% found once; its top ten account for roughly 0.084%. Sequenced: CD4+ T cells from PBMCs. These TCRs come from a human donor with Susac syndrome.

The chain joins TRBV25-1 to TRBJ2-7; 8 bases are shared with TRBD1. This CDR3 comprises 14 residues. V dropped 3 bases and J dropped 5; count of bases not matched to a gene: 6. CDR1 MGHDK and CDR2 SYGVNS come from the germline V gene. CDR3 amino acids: CASSEDREVDEQYF. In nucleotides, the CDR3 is TGTGCCAGCAGTGAGGACAGGGAAGTGGACGAGCAGTACTTC.

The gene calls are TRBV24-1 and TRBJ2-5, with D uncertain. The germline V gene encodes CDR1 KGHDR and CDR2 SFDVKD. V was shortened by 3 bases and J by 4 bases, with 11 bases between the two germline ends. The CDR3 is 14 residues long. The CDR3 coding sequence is TGTGCCACCAGTGATCCCGCGCCCGCAGAGACCCAGTACTTC. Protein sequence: CATSDPAPAETQYF.

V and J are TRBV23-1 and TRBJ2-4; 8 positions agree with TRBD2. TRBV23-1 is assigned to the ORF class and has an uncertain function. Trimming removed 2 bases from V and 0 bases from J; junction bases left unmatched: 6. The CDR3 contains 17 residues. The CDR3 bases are TGCGCCAGCAGTCAAGCAAGAGCGGGAGAAGCCAAAAACATTCAGTACTTC. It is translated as CASSQARAGEAKNIQYF.

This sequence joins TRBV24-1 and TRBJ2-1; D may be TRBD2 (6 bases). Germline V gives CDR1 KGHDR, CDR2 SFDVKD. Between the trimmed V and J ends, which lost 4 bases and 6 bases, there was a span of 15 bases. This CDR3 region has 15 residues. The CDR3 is CATSDPETRTNEQFF. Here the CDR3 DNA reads TGTGCCACCAGTGACCCCGAGACTAGAACCAATGAGCAGTTCTTC.

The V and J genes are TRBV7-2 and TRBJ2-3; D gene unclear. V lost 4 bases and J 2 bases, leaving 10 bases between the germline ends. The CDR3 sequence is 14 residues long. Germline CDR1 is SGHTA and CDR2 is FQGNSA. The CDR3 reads CASSSPQPTDTQYF. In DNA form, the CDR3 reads TGTGCCAGCAGCTCCCCTCAGCCCACAGATACGCAGTATTTT.

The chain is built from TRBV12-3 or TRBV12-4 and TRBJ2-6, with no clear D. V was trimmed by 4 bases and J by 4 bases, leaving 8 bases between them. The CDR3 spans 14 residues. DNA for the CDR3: TGTGCCAGCAGTTCATCCTCCGGGGCCAACGTCCTGACTTTC. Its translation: CASSSSSGANVLTF.

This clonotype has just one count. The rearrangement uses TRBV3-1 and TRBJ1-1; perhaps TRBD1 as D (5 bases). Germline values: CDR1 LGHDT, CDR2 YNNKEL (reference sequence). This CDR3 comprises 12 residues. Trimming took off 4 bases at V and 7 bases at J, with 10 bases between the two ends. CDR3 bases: TGTGCCAGCAGCCGCGAGGGGAGTGAAGCTTTCTTT. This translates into CASSREGSEAFF.

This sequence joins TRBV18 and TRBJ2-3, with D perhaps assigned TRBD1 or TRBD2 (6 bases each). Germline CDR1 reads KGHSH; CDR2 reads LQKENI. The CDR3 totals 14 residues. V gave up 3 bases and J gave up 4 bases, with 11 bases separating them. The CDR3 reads CASSPQGGPDTQYF. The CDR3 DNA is TGTGCCAGCTCACCCCAAGGGGGGCCAGATACGCAGTATTTT.

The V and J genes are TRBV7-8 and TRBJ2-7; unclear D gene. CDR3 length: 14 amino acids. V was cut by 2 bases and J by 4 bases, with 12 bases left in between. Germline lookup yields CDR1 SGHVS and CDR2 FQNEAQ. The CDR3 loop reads CASSLRSEYYEQYF. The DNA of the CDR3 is TGTGCCAGCAGCTTAAGGAGCGAGTATTACGAGCAGTACTTC.

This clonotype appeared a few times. This CDR3 is CSVGQGAGEQYF. CDR3 coding DNA: TGCAGCGTTGGGCAGGGGGCGGGAGAGCAGTACTTC. The chain carries TRBV29-1 and TRBJ2-7, with 8 positions matching TRBD1. This CDR3 comprises 12 residues. J lost 7 bases, V lost 4 bases, and 6 bases had no gene match. Germline lookup yields CDR1 SQVTM and CDR2 ANQGSEA.